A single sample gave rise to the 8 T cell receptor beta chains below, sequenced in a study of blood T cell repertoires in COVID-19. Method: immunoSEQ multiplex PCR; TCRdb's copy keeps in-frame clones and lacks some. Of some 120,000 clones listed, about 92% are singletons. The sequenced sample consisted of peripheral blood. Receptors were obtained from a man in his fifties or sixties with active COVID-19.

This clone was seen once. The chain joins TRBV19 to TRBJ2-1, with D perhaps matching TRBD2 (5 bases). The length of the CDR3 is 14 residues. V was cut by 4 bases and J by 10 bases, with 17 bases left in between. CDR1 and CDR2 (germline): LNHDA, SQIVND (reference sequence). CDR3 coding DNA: TGTGCCAGTAGTACGGACTCTCCCTCAGGAGAGCAGTTCTTC. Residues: CASSTDSPSGEQFF.

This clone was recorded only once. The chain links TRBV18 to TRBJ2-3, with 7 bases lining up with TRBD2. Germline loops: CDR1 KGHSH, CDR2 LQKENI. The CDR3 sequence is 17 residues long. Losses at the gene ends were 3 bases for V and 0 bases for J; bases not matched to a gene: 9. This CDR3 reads CASSPRLAVPSTDTQYF. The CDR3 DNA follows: TGTGCCAGCTCACCGCGTCTAGCGGTCCCTAGCACAGATACGCAGTATTTT. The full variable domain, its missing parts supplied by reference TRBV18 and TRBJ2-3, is NAGVMQNPRHLVRRRGQEARLRCSPMKGHSHVYWYRQLPEEGLKFMVYLQKENIIDESGMPKERFSAEFPKEGPSILRIQQVVRGDSAAYFCASSPRLAVPSTDTQYFGPGTRLTVL.

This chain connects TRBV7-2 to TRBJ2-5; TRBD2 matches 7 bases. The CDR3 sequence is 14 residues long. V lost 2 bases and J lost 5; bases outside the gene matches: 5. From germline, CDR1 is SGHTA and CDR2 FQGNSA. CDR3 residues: CASSLTDGRETQYF. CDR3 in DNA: TGTGCCAGCAGCTTAACGGACGGGAGGGAGACCCAGTACTTC. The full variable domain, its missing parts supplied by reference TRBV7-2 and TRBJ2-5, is GAGVSQSPSNKVTEKGKDVELRCDPISGHTALYWYRQSLGQGLEFLIYFQGNSAPDKSGLPSDRFSAERTGGSVSTLTIQRTQQEDSAVYLCASSLTDGRETQYFGPGTRLLVL.

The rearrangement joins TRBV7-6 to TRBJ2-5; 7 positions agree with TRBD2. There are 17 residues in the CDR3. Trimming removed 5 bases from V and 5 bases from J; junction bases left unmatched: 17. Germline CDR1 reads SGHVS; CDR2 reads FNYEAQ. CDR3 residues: CASSHTIGEGRWETQYF. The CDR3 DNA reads TGTGCCAGCAGCCACACGATTGGGGAGGGTCGATGGGAGACCCAGTACTTC.

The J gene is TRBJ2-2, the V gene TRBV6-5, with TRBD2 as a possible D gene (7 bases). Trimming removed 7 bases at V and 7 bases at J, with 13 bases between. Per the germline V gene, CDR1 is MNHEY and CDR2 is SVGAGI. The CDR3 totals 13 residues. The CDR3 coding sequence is TGTGCCAGCACGCCGGGGGGCGACGGGGAGCTGTTTTTT. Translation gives CASTPGGDGELFF.

The CDR3 coding sequence is TGTGCCAGCAGCGCCGGCCGTTGGGGGGAGGACAATGAGCAGTTCTTC. It specifies CASSAGRWGEDNEQFF. J is TRBJ2-1 and V is TRBV7-8, with D maybe TRBD2 (6 bases). The CDR3 is made up of 16 amino acids. Germline CDR1 and CDR2: SGHVS and FQNEAQ. V lost 5 bases to trimming and J lost 5 bases, with 19 bases between them.

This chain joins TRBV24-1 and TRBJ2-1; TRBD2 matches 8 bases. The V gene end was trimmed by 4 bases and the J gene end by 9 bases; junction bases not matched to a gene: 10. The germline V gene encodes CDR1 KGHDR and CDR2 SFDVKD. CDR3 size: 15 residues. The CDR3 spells CATSEITGGQVEQFF. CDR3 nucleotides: TGTGCCACCAGTGAGATAACGGGAGGGCAAGTTGAGCAGTTCTTC.

The CDR3 spells CASRPSDRSGNTIYF. The CDR3 DNA is TGTGCCAGCAGGCCCTCGGACAGATCTGGAAACACCATATATTTT. J is TRBJ1-3 and V is TRBV6-5; D is possibly TRBD1 (6 bases). The CDR3 extends over 15 amino acids. Trimming took off 6 bases at V and 1 base at J, with 13 bases between the two ends. CDR1 and CDR2 from the germline V gene are MNHEY and SVGAGI.